This T cell receptor (beta chain) stems from a study of T cells expressing NK-cell markers. Overall study results and limits: Topping the CD3+CD56-NKG2C+ fraction as well were these clonotypes, in several donors. Certain NKG2C+ T cell clones were expanded, and their HCMV specificity remained unclear. Top CD8+ clonotypes included the dominant CD3+CD56+NKG2C+ clonotypes in five to seven donors.

With regard to this clonotype: Its target is unknown.

This CDR3 comprises 15 residues. Looked up from germline, CDR1 is LGHDT and CDR2 is YNNKEL (reference sequence). TCRdb re-analyzed the 5' RACE reads; it lists each CDR3 protein once, without DNA. The listing contains about 440,000 distinct CDR3 sequences. The specimen was blood T cells: a sorted CD56 or NKG2C T cell subset, CD4+ or CD8+ T cells, or bulk PBMC T cells (not recorded which). This receptor was obtained from a woman between 18 and 69 years old in good health. The rearrangement joins TRBV3-1 to TRBJ2-3; the D call from TCRdb, TRBD1, cannot be confirmed without DNA. The CDR3 sequence: CASSPHGGGPDVQYF.